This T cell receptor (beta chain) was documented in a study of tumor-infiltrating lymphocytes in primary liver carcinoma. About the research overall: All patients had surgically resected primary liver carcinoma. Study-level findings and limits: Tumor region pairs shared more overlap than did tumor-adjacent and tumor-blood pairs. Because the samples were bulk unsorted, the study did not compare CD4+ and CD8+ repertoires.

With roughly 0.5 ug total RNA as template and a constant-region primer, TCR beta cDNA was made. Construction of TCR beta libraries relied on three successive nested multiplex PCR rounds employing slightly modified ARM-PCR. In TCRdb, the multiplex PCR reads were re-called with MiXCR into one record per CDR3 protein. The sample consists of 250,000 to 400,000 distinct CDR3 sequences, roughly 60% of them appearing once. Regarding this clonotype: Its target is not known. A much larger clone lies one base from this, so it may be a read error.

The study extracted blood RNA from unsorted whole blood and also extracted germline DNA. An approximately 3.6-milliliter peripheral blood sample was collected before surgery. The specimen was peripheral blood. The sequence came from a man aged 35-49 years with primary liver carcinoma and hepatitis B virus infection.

CDR3 in DNA: TGTGCCAGCAGTCGACAGGGGTTGAGCTATGGCTACACCTTC. Translated: CASSRQGLSYGYTF. This chain uses TRBV6-6 with TRBJ1-2; 8 nucleotides line up with TRBD1. The germline V gene encodes CDR1 MNHNY and CDR2 SVGAGI (reference sequence). The V gene end was trimmed by 5 bases and the J gene end by 4 bases; junction bases not matched to a gene: 6. This CDR3 comprises 14 residues.